These 4 T cell receptor beta chains came from one sample sequenced in a study of lymphopenia after photon versus proton radiotherapy. Generated by immunoSEQ multiplex PCR, the TCRdb table keeps only in-frame clones and is missing some. This table holds some 25,000 clones, about 84% found once. Specimen: peripheral blood, collected from a patient treated with proton-based radiotherapy. The source is a woman in her 70s with pancreatic cancer.

The genes are TRBV6-1 and TRBJ2-7; 7 nucleotides match TRBD1. This CDR3 is built from 14 residues. After removal of 3 bases from V and 3 bases from J, the junction contained 5 bases not matched to a gene. Germline loops: CDR1 MNHNS, CDR2 SASEGT. Written as DNA, the CDR3 is TGTGCCAGCAGTGAGAGAGACAGGGTCTACGAGCAGTACTTC. Residues: CASSERDRVYEQYF.

Only one count was recorded for this clone. The rearrangement links TRBV2 to TRBJ1-1, with TRBD1 as a possible D gene (5 bases). Trimming took off 3 bases at V and 0 bases at J, with 8 bases between the two ends. CDR1 and CDR2 from the germline V gene are SNHLY and FYNNEI. The CDR3 is 14 amino acids. The CDR3 bases are TGTGCCAGCAGTGACGGGGCCCTGAACACTGAAGCTTTCTTT. Translated: CASSDGALNTEAFF.

The chain combines TRBV10-3 with TRBJ2-7; D gene uncertain. The V gene's germline CDR1 is ENHRY and CDR2 SYGVKD. Trimming left V 6 bases short and J 1 base short, with 10 bases between. The CDR3 extends over 13 amino acids. CDR3 coding DNA: TGTGCCATCAGACGGACGGAATCCTACGAGCAGTACTTC. Its translation: CAIRRTESYEQYF.

This chain links TRBV2 with TRBJ1-6, with D uncertain. Germline V gene data show CDR1 as SNHLY and CDR2 as FYNNEI. Trimming left V 8 bases short and J 9 bases short, with 14 bases between. The CDR3 extends over 13 amino acids. The DNA for the CDR3 is TGTGCCAGCCACGATCTGGTTATTTCACCCCTCCACTTT. Residues: CASHDLVISPLHF.